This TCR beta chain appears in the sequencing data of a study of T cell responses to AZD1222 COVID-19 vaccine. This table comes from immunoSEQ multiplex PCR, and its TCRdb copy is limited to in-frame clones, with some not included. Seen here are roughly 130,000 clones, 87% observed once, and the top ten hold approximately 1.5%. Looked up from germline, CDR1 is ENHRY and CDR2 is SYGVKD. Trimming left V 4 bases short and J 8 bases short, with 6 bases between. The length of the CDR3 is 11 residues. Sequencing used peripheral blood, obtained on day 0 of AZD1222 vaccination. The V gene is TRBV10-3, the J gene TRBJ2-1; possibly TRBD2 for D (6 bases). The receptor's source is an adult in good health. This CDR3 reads CAISAGDEQFF. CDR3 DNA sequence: TGTGCCATCAGTGCGGGGGATGAGCAGTTCTTC.